These 6 T cell receptor beta chains were sequenced from one sample in a study of response to subunit inactivated influenza vaccine. TCRdb redid the calling of the RT-PCR reads with MiXCR, one entry per CDR3 protein. The profile shows roughly 570,000 distinct CDR3 sequences, over 10% of them singletons. Sample: PBMCs from blood, taken more than 35 days after vaccination. The source is a man in his forties or fifties who received an inactivated influenza vaccine.

In its sample, this clonotype was seen a few times. The chain combines TRBV28 with TRBJ2-1; TRBD2 aligns across 8 bases. The CDR3 extends over 15 amino acids. V lost 7 bases and J lost 4; bases outside the gene matches: 9. CDR1 is MDHEN, CDR2 SYDVKM, per germline. CDR3 bases: TGTGCCAGCACCCTAGCGGGCCGGCGTTACAATGAGCAGTTCTTC. Translating it yields CASTLAGRRYNEQFF.

The V gene is TRBV3-1, the J gene TRBJ1-2; 11 bases line up with TRBD1. The germline V gene encodes CDR1 LGHDT and CDR2 YNNKEL (reference sequence). Losses at the gene ends were 5 bases for V and 4 bases for J; bases not matched to a gene: 6. This CDR3 contains 15 residues. The CDR3 DNA is TGTGCCAGCAGCGTTGGACAGGGGGCTTTCTATGGCTACACCTTC. Translated: CASSVGQGAFYGYTF.

This clonotype has at least ten counts. The chain employs TRBV27 and TRBJ2-5, with D perhaps matching TRBD1 (6 bases). The CDR3 consists of 14 residues. The germline gives CDR1 MNHEY, CDR2 SMNVEV (reference sequence). The V gene lost 4 bases and the J gene lost 2 bases, with 11 bases spanning the gap. CDR3 in DNA: TGTGCCAGCAGTTCCCGACAGGAGCAAGAGACCCAGTACTTC. Its protein product is CASSSRQEQETQYF.

This clonotype was observed a few times. The genes are TRBV4-3 and TRBJ2-7; 14 bases fit TRBD2. J was trimmed by 1 base and V by 4 bases; bases with no gene match: 6. CDR1 and CDR2 (germline): LGHNA, YSLEER. The CDR3 contains 17 residues. CDR3 sequence reads: CASSRLAGGPGSYEQYF. The CDR3 nucleotides are TGCGCCAGCAGCCGACTAGCGGGGGGGCCTGGTTCCTACGAGCAGTACTTC.

This clonotype was counted many times. The chain recombines TRBV7-2 with TRBJ2-1, with D unclear. CDR3 length: 12 amino acids. V lost 2 bases and J 5 bases, leaving 4 bases between the germline ends. In germline, CDR1 is SGHTA, CDR2 FQGNSA. Here the CDR3 reads CASSLFHNEQFF. The DNA of the CDR3 is TGTGCCAGCAGCTTATTCCACAATGAGCAGTTCTTC.

This clonotype has just a few counts. DNA of the CDR3: TGCGCCACCCGAGACGGGACTAGCGGAAAATTCTCCTACGAGCAGTACTTC. Encoded protein: CATRDGTSGKFSYEQYF. This chain links TRBV5-1 with TRBJ2-7; TRBD2 matches 11 bases. Looked up from germline, CDR1 is SGHRS and CDR2 is YFSETQ. CDR3 size: 17 residues. Trimming removed 9 bases from V and 0 bases from J; junction bases left unmatched: 14.